The 17 T cell receptor beta chains below come from one sample, sequenced in a study of T cells in Graves' hyperthyroidism and ophthalmopathy. TCR beta CDR3 region amplification was performed from RNA transcripts. Researchers ran a first-round RT-PCR on the TCR CDR3 using the HTBI primer set. MiXCR, run by TCRdb on the multiplex PCR reads, gives a single entry per CDR3 protein. The sample shows about 560,000 distinct CDR3 sequences, around 14% of them seen only once. Sequencing was done on a sample of blood. The receptor set was obtained from a woman between 25 and 40 years old with Graves' hyperthyroidism.

V usage is TRBV9 and J usage is TRBJ1-4, with D maybe TRBD1 (5 bases). The CDR3 has 15 residues. Germline V gives CDR1 SGDLS, CDR2 YYNGEE. V lost 1 base and J lost 7, with 14 bases in between. CDR3 region: CASSVRDGLGEKLFF. CDR3 sequence (DNA): TGTGCCAGCAGCGTACGGGACGGACTCGGTGAAAAACTGTTTTTT.

The rearrangement uses TRBV2 and TRBJ1-4; D unresolved. Germline loops: CDR1 SNHLY, CDR2 FYNNEI. Trimming removed 3 bases from V and 4 bases from J, with 12 bases in between. The CDR3 consists of 15 residues. For the CDR3, the DNA is TGTGCCAGCAGTGATCAGAAAGGACTTAATGAAAAACTGTTTTTT. It codes for CASSDQKGLNEKLFF.

This clonotype was seen ten or more times. The chain uses TRBV20-1 and TRBJ2-7; weak D call: TRBD2 (5 bases). The germline gives CDR1 DFQATT, CDR2 SNEGSKA (reference sequence). Trimming shortened V by 0 bases and J by 2 bases, and 11 bases separated the two germline ends. The CDR3 spans 14 residues. CDR3 nucleotides: TGCAGTGCTAGAGATATCGGGATACCCTACGAGCAGTACTTC. Amino acid sequence: CSARDIGIPYEQYF.

The V call is TRBV27, the J call TRBJ2-5; 11 bases are shared with TRBD2. In germline, CDR1 is MNHEY, CDR2 SMNVEV (reference sequence). V was clipped by 5 bases and J by 0 bases; unmatched bases: 5. This CDR3 has 16 residues. CDR3 sequence (DNA): TGTGCCAGCAGTGCCGGGACTAGCGGCCACCAAGAGACCCAGTACTTC. Its protein is CASSAGTSGHQETQYF.

The rearrangement uses TRBV4-1 and TRBJ2-2, with 8 bases lining up with TRBD1. This CDR3 comprises 16 residues. Looked up from germline, CDR1 is MGHRA and CDR2 is YSYEKL. The ends lost 6 bases at V and 1 base at J; junction bases unmatched: 7. The CDR3 here is CASRVWTGKNTGELFF. The CDR3 DNA reads TGCGCCAGCAGGGTTTGGACAGGGAAGAACACCGGGGAGCTGTTTTTT.

Points on this clonotype: A much bigger clone sits one base away, suggesting this may be a read error. This chain joins TRBV5-4 and TRBJ2-7; 11 bases match TRBD2. Germline-derived CDR1 and CDR2 are SGHNT and YYREEE (reference sequence). J lost 7 bases, V lost 4 bases, and 10 bases had no gene match. This CDR3 region has 15 residues. The CDR3, as DNA: TGTGCCAGCAGCCAGGGACTAGCGGAATACAATGAGCAGTACTTC. Residues: CASSQGLAEYNEQYF.

This clonotype came up many times. DNA for the CDR3: TGTGCCAGCAGTGAAGGACAGGGGGCTAGTGGGCACACAGATACGCAGTATTTT. Protein: CASSEGQGASGHTDTQYF. V and J are TRBV2 and TRBJ2-3, with TRBD1 identical over 10 bases. From germline, CDR1 is SNHLY and CDR2 FYNNEI. Trimming took 1 base from V and 2 from J; bases not matched to a gene: 9. This CDR3 is 18 amino acids long.

This clonotype was counted many times. The rearrangement uses TRBV20-1 and TRBJ2-1; D is tentatively TRBD1 or TRBD2 (5 bases each). Trimming cost V 6 bases and J 4 bases, with 16 bases left between them. CDR1 is DFQATT and CDR2 is SNEGSKA in the germline V gene (reference sequence). The CDR3 covers 14 residues. CDR3 region: CSAQEVGEYNEQFF. The CDR3 coding sequence is TGCAGTGCCCAAGAGGTGGGGGAATACAATGAGCAGTTCTTC.

The chain links TRBV20-1 to TRBJ2-3; D gene uncertain. Trimming shortened V by 6 bases and J by 2 bases, and 24 bases separated the two germline ends. The germline CDR1 and CDR2 sequences are DFQATT and SNEGSKA (reference sequence). This CDR3 has 17 amino acids. CDR3: CSAHPPLGPVYTDTQYF. CDR3 DNA: TGCAGTGCCCACCCCCCGCTGGGCCCCGTTTACACAGATACGCAGTATTTT.

This clonotype was picked up many times. The chain has TRBV5-1 and TRBJ2-4; D is possibly TRBD1 (6 bases). Germline CDR1 is SGHRS and CDR2 is YFSETQ. The CDR3 length is 13 residues. Trimming cost V 5 bases and J 4 bases, with 10 bases left between them. The CDR3 loop reads CASSPGQKNIQYF. The CDR3 bases are TGCGCCAGCAGTCCCGGACAGAAAAACATTCAGTACTTC.

This clonotype was counted at least ten times. The rearrangement links TRBV7-9 to TRBJ2-5; D not certain. The CDR3 consists of 11 residues. Looked up from germline, CDR1 is SEHNR and CDR2 is FQNEAQ (reference sequence). With 6 bases removed from V and 2 bases from J, the gap between germline ends came to 4 bases. DNA of the CDR3: TGTGCCAGCAGGAGTCAAGAGACCCAGTACTTC. Amino acid sequence: CASRSQETQYF. The full variable domain, with the rest looked up from reference TRBV7-9 and TRBJ2-5, is DTGVSQNPRHKITKRGQNVTFRCDPISEHNRLYWYRQTLGQGPEFLTYFQNEAQLEKSRLLSDRFSAERPKGSFSTLEIQRTEQGDSAMYLCASRSQETQYFGPGTRLLVL.

This clonotype was counted many times. The chain uses TRBV30 and TRBJ1-2; 7 nucleotides line up with TRBD1. The trim removed 3 bases at V and 4 bases at J, leaving 8 bases unmatched. CDR1 and CDR2 from the germline V gene are GTSNPN and SVGIG (reference sequence). The CDR3 loop spans 14 amino acids. The chain's CDR3 is CAWRGGQMAYGYTF. In DNA, the CDR3 is TGTGCCTGGAGGGGGGGACAGATGGCCTATGGCTACACCTTC.

The chain is built from TRBV7-4 and TRBJ1-4; D is possibly TRBD1 (5 bases). Deletions cut 2 bases from V and 0 bases from J, with 13 bases between. The CDR3 loop spans 17 amino acids. Germline values: CDR1 SGHVT, CDR2 SQSDAQ. This chain's CDR3 is CASSLKRRGSTNEKLFF. The CDR3 bases are TGTGCCAGCAGCTTAAAAAGGAGGGGCTCAACTAATGAAAAACTGTTTTTT.

On this clonotype: This may stem from a read error, because a much larger clone lies one nucleotide away. This sequence joins TRBV12-3 or TRBV12-4 and TRBJ1-1, with TRBD1 matching 7 bases. V gave up 3 bases and J gave up 1 base; unmatched junction bases: 5. This CDR3 is 15 amino acids long. CDR3 sequence reads: CASSFPDRANTEAFF. CDR3 DNA: TGTGCCAGCAGTTTCCCCGACAGGGCGAACACTGAAGCTTTCTTT.

This clonotype was seen only a few times. The rearrangement links TRBV27 to TRBJ1-2; the D is unclear. CDR1 and CDR2 (germline): MNHEY, SMNVEV (reference sequence). V dropped 5 bases and J dropped 4 bases, with 14 bases sitting between them. This CDR3 has 14 residues. CDR3 sequence reads: CASSQSGSTYGYTF. For the CDR3, the DNA is TGTGCCAGCAGTCAGAGCGGGTCGACCTATGGCTACACCTTC.

The CDR3 spells CASRLTSGTSEQFF. The CDR3 nucleotides read TGTGCCAGCAGGCTGACTAGCGGGACGAGTGAGCAGTTCTTC. V and J are TRBV13 and TRBJ2-1; 11 bases agree with TRBD2. With 6 bases clipped from V and 9 bases from J, the junction kept 7 bases outside the gene matches. The CDR3 is 14 amino acids. In germline, CDR1 is PRHDT, CDR2 FYEKMQ (reference sequence).

This clonotype showed up many times. The CDR3 DNA reads TGTGCCAGCAAACCAGGGGGCGGTTCGGGGACTGAAGCTTTCTTT. Its protein is CASKPGGGSGTEAFF. The chain recombines TRBV28 with TRBJ1-1; 8 bases fit TRBD1. The V gene end was trimmed by 7 bases and the J gene end by 5 bases; junction bases not matched to a gene: 12. This CDR3 comprises 15 residues. The germline V gene has CDR1 MDHEN and CDR2 SYDVKM. Full variable domain (missing parts from reference TRBV28 and TRBJ1-1): DVKVTQSSRYLVKRTGEKVFLECVQDMDHENMFWYRQDPGLGLRLIYFSYDVKMKEKGDIPEGYSVSREKKERFSLILESASTNQTSMYLCASKPGGGSGTEAFFGQGTRLTVV.